One sample yielded the 8 T cell receptor beta chains listed below, sequenced in a study of early T cells in non-severe SARS-CoV-2 infection. TCRdb analysed the 5' RACE reads with MiXCR anew, one entry per CDR3 protein. The table has about 46,000 distinct CDR3 sequences, less than 10% seen once. The sequenced sample was whole blood, obtained at baseline. The receptors come from an adult who was a healthcare worker with PCR-confirmed SARS-CoV-2 infection or an uninfected control (not recorded which).

This clonotype came up a few times. The rearrangement links TRBV5-4 to TRBJ2-5; D is perhaps TRBD1 (6 bases). The CDR3 is 14 amino acids. V was clipped by 4 bases and J by 3 bases, with 13 bases between them. CDR1 is SGHNT and CDR2 is YYREEE in the germline V gene (reference sequence). CDR3 DNA sequence: TGTGCCAGCAGCACACAGGGTTCAGAAGAGACCCAGTACTTC. It is translated as CASSTQGSEETQYF.

The chain couples TRBV10-1 to TRBJ1-1; weak D call: TRBD1 (6 bases). V shed 3 bases and J shed 5 bases, with 16 bases lying between them. Germline CDR1 is WNHNN and CDR2 is SYGVQD (reference sequence). The CDR3 has 15 residues. In DNA form, the CDR3 reads TGCGCCAGCAGTGACCAGGGGACTCCTCGTACTGAAGCTTTCTTT. Its translation: CASSDQGTPRTEAFF.

The gene calls are TRBV5-8 and TRBJ1-1; D is perhaps TRBD1 (5 bases). CDR3 size: 16 residues. Trimming removed 1 base from V and 4 bases from J, with 17 bases in between. Germline CDR1 SGHTS, CDR2 YDEGEE. The CDR3 region has the DNA TGTGCCAGCAGCTTGTTGGCGGGGGTATTGAGCACTGAAGCTTTCTTT. Protein: CASSLLAGVLSTEAFF.

The sample holds many counts of this clonotype. V is TRBV29-1 and J is TRBJ1-1; TRBD1 is a possible D gene (5 bases). V dropped 4 bases and J dropped 1 base, with 22 bases sitting between them. Germline CDR1 reads SQVTM; CDR2 reads ANQGSEA. CDR3 size: 17 residues. The CDR3 DNA follows: TGCAGCGTTGTCACCGGGACCAGGTTTCGAGGGAACACTGAAGCTTTCTTT. The encoded protein is CSVVTGTRFRGNTEAFF.

This clonotype was detected many times. The gene calls are TRBV20-1 and TRBJ2-7; unclear D gene. This CDR3 spans 15 amino acids. V was trimmed by 0 bases and J by 3 bases, leaving 15 bases between them. Germline CDR1 reads DFQATT; CDR2 reads SNEGSKA (reference sequence). The CDR3 protein is CSARDGRVSYYEQYF. In DNA form, the CDR3 reads TGCAGTGCTAGAGATGGCAGAGTTTCATACTACGAGCAGTACTTC.

In its sample, this clonotype was seen many times. The chain joins TRBV18 to TRBJ2-1, with D uncertain. The germline CDR1 and CDR2 sequences are KGHSH and LQKENI. This CDR3 region has 15 residues. V lost 3 bases to trimming and J lost 0 bases, with 9 bases between them. CDR3 coding DNA: TGTGCCAGCTCACCGGACCAAAGCTCCTACAATGAGCAGTTCTTC. Its protein is CASSPDQSSYNEQFF.

The chain links TRBV2 to TRBJ1-4; no definite D call. This CDR3 has 14 amino acids. Germline V CDR1 and CDR2: SNHLY, FYNNEI. The ends were cut back, 5 bases at V and 2 bases at J, with 9 bases in the middle. The CDR3 loop is CASSSRDTNEKLFF. The DNA for the CDR3 is TGTGCCAGCAGTTCCCGGGATACTAATGAAAAACTGTTTTTT.

The CDR3 DNA reads TGTGCCAGCAGCTTATTTGGAGGGACTAATGAAAAACTGTTTTTT. Its protein product is CASSLFGGTNEKLFF. The chain joins TRBV7-9 to TRBJ1-4; D gene ambiguous. V lost 2 bases and J 2 bases, leaving 9 bases between the germline ends. Germline V gene data show CDR1 as SEHNR and CDR2 as FQNEAQ (reference sequence). The CDR3 is 15 amino acids.